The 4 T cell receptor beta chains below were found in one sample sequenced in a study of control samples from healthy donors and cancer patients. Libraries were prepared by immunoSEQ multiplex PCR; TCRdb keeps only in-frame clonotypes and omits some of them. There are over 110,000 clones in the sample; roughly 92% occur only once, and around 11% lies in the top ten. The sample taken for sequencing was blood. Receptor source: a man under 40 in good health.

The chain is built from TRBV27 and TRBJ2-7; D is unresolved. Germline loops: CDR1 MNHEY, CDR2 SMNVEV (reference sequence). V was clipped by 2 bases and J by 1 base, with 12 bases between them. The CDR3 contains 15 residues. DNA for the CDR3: TGTGCCAGCAGTTTAGAGGCCCAGACGTCCTACGAGCAGTACTTC. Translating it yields CASSLEAQTSYEQYF.

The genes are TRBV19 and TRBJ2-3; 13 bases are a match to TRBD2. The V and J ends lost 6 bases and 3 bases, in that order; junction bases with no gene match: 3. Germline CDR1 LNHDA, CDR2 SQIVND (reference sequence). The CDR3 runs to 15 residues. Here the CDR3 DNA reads TGTGCCAGTAGGAAGACTAGCGGGGGGACAGATACGCAGTATTTT. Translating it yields CASRKTSGGTDTQYF.

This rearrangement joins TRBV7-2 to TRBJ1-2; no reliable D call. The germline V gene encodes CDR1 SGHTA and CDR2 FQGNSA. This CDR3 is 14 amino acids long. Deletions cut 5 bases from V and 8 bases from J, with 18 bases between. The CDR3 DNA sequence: TGTGCCAGCAGCGACGAACTTTTTTCGAGAGGCTACACCTTC. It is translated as CASSDELFSRGYTF.

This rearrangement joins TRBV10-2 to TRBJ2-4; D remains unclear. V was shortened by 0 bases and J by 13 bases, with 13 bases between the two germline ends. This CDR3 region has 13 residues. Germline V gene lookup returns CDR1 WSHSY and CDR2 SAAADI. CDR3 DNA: TGCGCCAGCAGTGAGTCTGAGTCAGGTCGGCAGTACTTC. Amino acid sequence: CASSESESGRQYF.